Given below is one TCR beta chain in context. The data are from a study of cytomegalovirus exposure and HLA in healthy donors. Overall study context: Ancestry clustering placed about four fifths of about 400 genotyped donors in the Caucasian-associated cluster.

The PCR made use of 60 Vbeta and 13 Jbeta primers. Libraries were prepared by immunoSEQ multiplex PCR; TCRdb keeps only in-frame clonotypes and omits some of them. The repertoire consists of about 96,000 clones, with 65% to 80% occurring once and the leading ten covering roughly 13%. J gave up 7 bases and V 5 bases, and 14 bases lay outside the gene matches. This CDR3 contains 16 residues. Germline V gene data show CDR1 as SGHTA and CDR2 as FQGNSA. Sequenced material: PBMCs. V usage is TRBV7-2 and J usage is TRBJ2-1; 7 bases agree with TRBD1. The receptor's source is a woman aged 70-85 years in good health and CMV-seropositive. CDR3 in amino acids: CASSVGTVPSMNEQFF. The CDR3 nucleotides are TGTGCCAGCAGCGTTGGGACAGTCCCAAGTATGAATGAGCAGTTCTTC.